Listed below are T cell receptor beta chains from one sample, sequenced in a study of cytomegalovirus exposure and HLA in healthy donors. Sequencing was performed with immunoSEQ multiplex PCR; in TCRdb, only in-frame clones are kept and a portion is missing. Here the sample spans over 150,000 clones, over 75% being singletons. The specimen was PBMCs. The source is a boy under 10 years old in good health and CMV-seronegative. The CDR3 runs from the conserved cysteine through the conserved F or W. D genes are given only for firm matches. Clone size is stated in some rows and not others, as once, few, many or a class when expanded.

>.|TRBV19|.|TRBJ1-5
TGTGCCAGTAGGGAGAGGCTGAGAGGTCAGCCCCAGCATTTT
CASRERLRGQPQHF
>.|TRBV4-1|TRBD2|TRBJ2-3
TGCGCCAGCAGCAACCCGGGCGGGGGGGCAGATACGCAGTATTTT
CASSNPGGGADTQYF
>.|TRBV5-1|TRBD1|TRBJ2-7
TGCGCCAGCAGCTTGAGGCACCGGGGGACAGGGAATTCCTACGAGCAGTACTTC
CASSLRHRGTGNSYEQYF
>.|TRBV6-5|.|TRBJ2-3
TGTGCCAGCAGTTACCACACGCGAGGGTCAGATACGCAGTATTTT
CASSYHTRGSDTQYF
>.|TRBV6-1|.|TRBJ2-7
TGTGCCAGCAACCAGGGGTATGGCTACGAGCAGTACTTC
CASNQGYGYEQYF
>.|TRBV19|.|TRBJ1-5
TGTGCCAGTCGGGAACAGGGTAGAGTCAATCAGCCCCAGCATTTT
CASREQGRVNQPQHF
>.|TRBV2|.|TRBJ1-3
TGTGCAGCAGGAGGGAACACCATATATTTT
CAAGGNTIYF
>once|TRBV4-1|TRBD1|TRBJ1-2
TGCGCCAGCAGCCAAGGTTCGACAGGGAACAACTATGGCTACACCTTC
CASSQGSTGNNYGYTF
>.|TRBV6-6|.|TRBJ1-2
TGTGCCAGCAGTTACTTCGGGTCCAACTATGGCTACACCTTC
CASSYFGSNYGYTF
>.|TRBV5-5|TRBD1|TRBJ2-7
TGTGCCAGCAGCTTGGAAAATGACAGGGGGCCATCCTACGAGCAGTACTTC
CASSLENDRGPSYEQYF
>.|TRBV15|.|TRBJ2-1
TGTGCCACCGCCCTGGGCAGGGAAGACCATGAGCAGTTCTTC
CATALGREDHEQFF
>.|TRBV4-1|.|TRBJ2-5
TGCGCCAGCAGCCAAGACACAGGGAAAGAGACCCAGTACTTC
CASSQDTGKETQYF
>.|TRBV21-1|.|TRBJ2-7
TGTGCCAGCAGCAAAGGGGGCAGTTTGAGGCCCTCCTACGAGCAGTACTTC
CASSKGGSLRPSYEQYF
>.|TRBV10-3|TRBD1|TRBJ1-1
TGTGCCATCAGTGATAGGGGGCAGGGGACGAACACTGAAGCTTTCTTT
CAISDRGQGTNTEAFF
>.|TRBV7-9|.|TRBJ1-6
TGTGCCAGCAGCCCGAGGACGGGGAGTTCACCCCTCCACTTT
CASSPRTGSSPLHF
>few|TRBV13|TRBD2|TRBJ2-1
TGTGCCAGCAGCTCCAGACTAGCCGTCTCCTACAATGAGCAGTTCTTC
CASSSRLAVSYNEQFF
>once|TRBV20-1|TRBD1|TRBJ1-1
TGCAGTGCTAGAGGACAGGGGGCAGCTTTCTTT
CSARGQGAAFF
>.|TRBV5-8|.|TRBJ1-3
TGTGCCAGCAGCCCTGGGACTTTCCTGGGAGGAAACACCATATATTTT
CASSPGTFLGGNTIYF
>.|TRBV5-1|TRBD2|TRBJ2-3
TGCGCCAGCAGCCCCGGGACTAGCGGGGGGATAAATACGCAGTATTTT
CASSPGTSGGINTQYF
>.|TRBV7-2|.|TRBJ1-1
TGTGCCAGCAGCCCCCCGGGGGAAACTGAAGCTTTCTTT
CASSPPGETEAFF
>.|TRBV4-2|TRBD1|TRBJ1-1
TGTGCCAGCAGCCAAGTCGGCAGGGGGCATGAAGCTTTCTTT
CASSQVGRGHEAFF
>.|TRBV5-1|.|TRBJ2-2
TGCGCCAGCAGCTTGGCCCGTGAACAGACCGGGGAGCTGTTTTTT
CASSLAREQTGELFF
>.|TRBV2|TRBD1|TRBJ1-3
TGTGCCAGCAGATTGACAGGGGAACAAAACACCATATATTTT
CASRLTGEQNTIYF
>few|TRBV7-9|TRBD1|TRBJ2-7
TGTTCCAGCAGCCGTGGACAGGGGGCGGACGAGCAGTACTTC
CSSSRGQGADEQYF
>once|TRBV4-3|TRBD2|TRBJ2-3
TGCGCCAGCAGCCACTTAGGGGCTAGCGGGGGCCGGAGCACAGATACGCAGTATTTT
CASSHLGASGGRSTDTQYF
>.|TRBV25-1|.|TRBJ2-7
TGTGCCAGCAGTGAGAGAGGGCCCCTTCGGCCCTACGAGCAGTACTTC
CASSERGPLRPYEQYF
>.|TRBV7-9|TRBD1|TRBJ1-4
TGTGCCAGCAGTGCGGGACAGGGAAAGCTTAAACTGTTTTTT
CASSAGQGKLKLFF
>.|TRBV6-6|TRBD1|TRBJ1-4
TGTGCCAGCAGTTACACATCCGGGACAGGAGAGGAAAAACTGTTTTTT
CASSYTSGTGEEKLFF
>.|TRBV4-3|TRBD2|TRBJ2-1
TGCGCCAGCAGCCAAGTCCCTAGCGGGATACAATATCCTGAGCAGTTCTTC
CASSQVPSGIQYPEQFF
>.|TRBV7-9|TRBD1|TRBJ2-1
TGTGCCAGCAGGCCCGCGTGGACAGGGGAAGGCAATGAGCAGTTCTTC
CASRPAWTGEGNEQFF
>.|TRBV4-3|.|TRBJ1-2
TGCGCCAGCAGCCTCAGAACAGCTTCATTCTATGGCTACACCTTC
CASSLRTASFYGYTF
>.|TRBV6-5|.|TRBJ2-1
TGTGCCAGCAGTCTCCCTTTCCGGAATGAGCAGTTCTTC
CASSLPFRNEQFF
>.|TRBV5-3|TRBD1|TRBJ1-3
TGTGCCAGAAGGATAGGGACAGCTCCAAACACCATATATTTT
CARRIGTAPNTIYF
>once|TRBV27|TRBD1|TRBJ2-6
TGTGCCAGCAGTTTATGGTGGGACAGGGGGCTGGGAGAGCTCTCTGGGGCCAACGTCCTGACTTTC
CASSLWWDRGLGELSGANVLTF
>.|TRBV5-1|TRBD2|TRBJ2-7
TGCGCCAGCAGCCCCAGCGGGGGGGAATATGGGGTGTACTTC
CASSPSGGEYGVYF
>.|TRBV2|.|TRBJ1-1
TGTGCCAGCAGTGACAGGGGAGGGGAGGCTTTCTTT
CASSDRGGEAFF
>once|TRBV7-6|.|TRBJ2-2
TGTGCCAGCAGCCGAGGGCCGTTCACCGGGGAGCTGTTTTTT
CASSRGPFTGELFF
>.|TRBV21-1|.|TRBJ2-1
TGTGCCAGCAGCAAAGTGGCAGGGAGGGATGAGCAGTTCTTC
CASSKVAGRDEQFF
>.|TRBV2|.|TRBJ2-1
TGTGCCAGCGGGCCTTACAATGAGCAGTTCTTC
CASGPYNEQFF
>.|TRBV5-1|.|TRBJ2-1
TGCGCCAGCAGCTTACCGATGGACAGCTCCTACAATGAGCAGTTCTTC
CASSLPMDSSYNEQFF
>.|TRBV5-1|TRBD1|TRBJ2-5
TGCGCCAGCAGCTACCAGGACAGGGCTCTGGAGACCCAGTACTTC
CASSYQDRALETQYF
>.|TRBV2|.|TRBJ2-3
TGTGCCAGCAGTGAGCTGCCCCACCGTCGGGATACGCAGTATTTT
CASSELPHRRDTQYF
>.|TRBV7-2|TRBD1|TRBJ2-5
TGTGCCAGCAGCTTAGCCCTATTGACAGGGATCGTCAGAGAGACCCAGTACTTC
CASSLALLTGIVRETQYF
>.|TRBV18|.|TRBJ1-1
TGTGCCAGCTCACGGGGGGGGGTAGCGTCTGAAGCTTTCTTT
CASSRGGVASEAFF
>.|TRBV7-9|.|TRBJ2-3
TGTGCCAGCAGCTCCCCCGCTTTGGGGCGCACAGATACGCAGTATTTT
CASSSPALGRTDTQYF
>.|TRBV27|TRBD2|TRBJ2-2
TGTGCCAGCAGTTCACTAGCGGGGGCACCGTTCGAGGGCAACACCGGGGAGCTGTTTTTT
CASSSLAGAPFEGNTGELFF
>.|TRBV19|.|TRBJ1-4
TGTGCCAGTAGTATTGGGGTCGAGGGTGAAAAACTGTTTTTT
CASSIGVEGEKLFF
>.|TRBV7-9|TRBD1|TRBJ1-2
TGTGCCAGCAGCTTAAATGCGTTTAGGACAGGGTTCTATGGCTACACCTTC
CASSLNAFRTGFYGYTF
>.|TRBV28|.|TRBJ1-1
TGTGCCAGCGGGAAGGCGGGCGTTATCAACACTGAAGCTTTCTTT
CASGKAGVINTEAFF
>.|TRBV2|.|TRBJ2-1
TGTGCCAGCAGGGCAGGTGAGCAGTTCTTC
CASRAGEQFF
>.|TRBV7-2|.|TRBJ1-1
TGTGCCAGCTCCCACGCGAGAAGAGAAGCTTTCTTT
CASSHARREAFF